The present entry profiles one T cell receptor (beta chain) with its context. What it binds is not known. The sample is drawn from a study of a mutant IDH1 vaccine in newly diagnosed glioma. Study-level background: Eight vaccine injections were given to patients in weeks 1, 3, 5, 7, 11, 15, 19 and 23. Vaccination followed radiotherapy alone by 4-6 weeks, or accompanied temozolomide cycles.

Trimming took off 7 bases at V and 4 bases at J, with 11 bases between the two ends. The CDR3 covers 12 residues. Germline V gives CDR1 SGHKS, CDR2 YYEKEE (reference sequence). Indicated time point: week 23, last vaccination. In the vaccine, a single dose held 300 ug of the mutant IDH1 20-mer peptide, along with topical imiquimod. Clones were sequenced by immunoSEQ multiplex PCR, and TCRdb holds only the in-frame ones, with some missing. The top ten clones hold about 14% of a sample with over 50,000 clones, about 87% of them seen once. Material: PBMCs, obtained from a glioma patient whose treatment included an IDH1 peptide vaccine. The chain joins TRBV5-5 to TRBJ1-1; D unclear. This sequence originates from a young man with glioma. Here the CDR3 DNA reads TGTGCCAGCGGCCAATTTGGCACTGAAGCTTTCTTT. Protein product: CASGQFGTEAFF.